Only a few counts were recorded for the clone carrying this T cell receptor beta chain. The antigen is undetermined. This specimen belongs to a study of persistence of HIV-infected CD4 T cells. Trimming cost V 5 bases and J 10 bases, with 12 bases left between them. The length of the CDR3 is 13 residues. Germline V lookup: CDR1 MDHEN, CDR2 SYDVKM. Sequencing used immunoSEQ version 4 in survey mode. The protocol was immunoSEQ multiplex PCR, while the TCRdb copy is restricted to in-frame clones and leaves out a portion. The sample shows some 30,000 clones, more than 75% of them seen only once. Cells were stimulated with CMV-infected fibroblast lysates at about 9.4 ug/mL. Sorted nonresponding memory CD4+ T cells were CD40L-negative, CD69-negative, CD45RO-high. For at least 4 years, plasma HIV-1 RNA was undetectable (<50 copies/mL).

Sequencing was performed on CD4+ T cells sorted from PBMCs after approximately 19-hour stimulation, taken from a patient who received antiretroviral therapy. This receptor was taken from an adult woman with HIV who was CMV-seropositive. V usage is TRBV28 and J usage is TRBJ1-6; D is unresolved. CDR3 protein: CASSEEDSSPLHF. CDR3 sequence (DNA): TGTGCCAGCAGTGAGGAAGACTCCTCACCCCTCCACTTT.